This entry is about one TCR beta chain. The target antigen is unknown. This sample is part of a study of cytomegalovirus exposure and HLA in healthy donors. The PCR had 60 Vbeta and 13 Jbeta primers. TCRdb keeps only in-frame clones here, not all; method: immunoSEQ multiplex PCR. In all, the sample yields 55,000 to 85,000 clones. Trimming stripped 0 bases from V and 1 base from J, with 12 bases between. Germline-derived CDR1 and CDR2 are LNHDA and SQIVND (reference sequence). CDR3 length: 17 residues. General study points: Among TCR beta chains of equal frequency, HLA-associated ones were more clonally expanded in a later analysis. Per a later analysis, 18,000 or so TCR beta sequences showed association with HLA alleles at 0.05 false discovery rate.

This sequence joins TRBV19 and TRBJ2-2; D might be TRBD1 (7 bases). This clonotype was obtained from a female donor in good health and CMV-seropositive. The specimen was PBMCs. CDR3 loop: CASSIETGRENTGELFF. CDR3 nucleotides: TGTGCCAGTAGTATAGAGACAGGGCGGGAGAACACCGGGGAGCTGTTTTTT.